These 19 T cell receptor beta chains share one sample of origin, sequenced in a study of beta chain features in type 1 diabetes. cDNA synthesis used the whole RNA isolate, giving expressed TCRB sequences. TCRdb's table, derived via immunoSEQ multiplex PCR, lists solely in-frame clones and lacks some. The table lists 200,000 to 300,000 clones, under 13% of them singletons. These receptors have no known antigen. Regarding the study as a whole: People with Type 1 diabetes carried modestly yet significantly shorter TCRB CDR3s in all four CD4+ subsets.

The material sequenced was naive CD4+ T cells from blood. The receptors were gathered from a man under 40 with type 1 diabetes.

The rearrangement joins TRBV6-6 to TRBJ2-5; 8 bases are shared with TRBD2. Germline V CDR1 and CDR2: MNHNY, SVGAGI (reference sequence). The CDR3 contains 11 residues. V lost 8 bases to trimming and J lost 10 bases; unmatched junction nucleotides: 6. CDR3 sequence (DNA): TGTGCCAGCTCAACGGGGGGGAACCAGTACTTC. It yields the protein CASSTGGNQYF.

This clone was counted between two and nine times. The chain employs TRBV29-1 and TRBJ1-1; D unresolved. The CDR3 covers 13 residues. V was clipped by 4 bases and J by 0 bases, with 9 bases between them. Germline-derived CDR1 and CDR2 are SQVTM and ANQGSEA. CDR3 DNA sequence: TGCAGCGTTGCCCGCCAGTTGAACACTGAAGCTTTCTTT. It is translated as CSVARQLNTEAFF.

CDR3 DNA sequence: TGTGCCAGCAGGGGACAAGGCACAGATACGCAGTATTTT. This codes for CASRGQGTDTQYF. J is TRBJ2-3 and V is TRBV7-3; D perhaps matches TRBD1 (6 bases). This CDR3 comprises 13 residues. V was trimmed by 6 bases and J by 1 base, leaving 8 bases between them. The germline V gene encodes CDR1 SGHTA and CDR2 FQGTGA. The full variable domain, with the rest looked up from reference TRBV7-3 and TRBJ2-3, is GAGVSQTPSNKVTEKGKYVELRCDPISGHTALYWYRQSLGQGPEFLIYFQGTGAADDSGLPNDRFFAVRPEGSVSTLKIQRTERGDSAVYLCASRGQGTDTQYFGPGTRLTVL.

V and J are TRBV29-1 and TRBJ2-5; 9 positions agree with TRBD2. The V segment lost 7 bases and the J segment 2 bases; nucleotides outside the gene matches: 5. The CDR3 consists of 13 residues. The V gene's germline CDR1 is SQVTM and CDR2 ANQGSEA. This chain's CDR3 is CSAVSGGQETQYF. The CDR3 bases are TGCAGCGCTGTAAGCGGGGGGCAAGAGACCCAGTACTTC. The complete variable domain, with remaining parts taken from reference TRBV29-1 and TRBJ2-5, reads SAVISQKPSRDICQRGTSLTIQCQVDSQVTMMFWYRQQPGQSLTLIATANQGSEATYESGFVIDKFPISRPNLTFSTLTVSNMSPEDSSIYLCSAVSGGQETQYFGPGTRLLVL.

This clone was counted between two and nine times. V and J are TRBV29-1 and TRBJ1-1; TRBD1 agrees at 7 bases. This CDR3 region has 13 residues. Germline assignment: CDR1 SQVTM and CDR2 ANQGSEA. With V trimmed by 7 bases and J by 0 bases, 5 bases remained unmatched. CDR3 residues: CSGRGQMNTEAFF. DNA for the CDR3: TGCAGCGGCCGGGGACAGATGAACACTGAAGCTTTCTTT. The complete variable domain, with remaining parts taken from reference TRBV29-1 and TRBJ1-1, reads SAVISQKPSRDICQRGTSLTIQCQVDSQVTMMFWYRQQPGQSLTLIATANQGSEATYESGFVIDKFPISRPNLTFSTLTVSNMSPEDSSIYLCSGRGQMNTEAFFGQGTRLTVV.

The chain employs TRBV15 and TRBJ2-7, with no clear D. Trimming left V 0 bases short and J 2 bases short, with 11 bases between. This CDR3 has 15 amino acids. CDR1 is LNHNV and CDR2 is YYDKDF in the germline V gene (reference sequence). This chain's CDR3 is CATSRETPGPYEQYF. The DNA of the CDR3 is TGTGCCACCAGCAGAGAGACTCCTGGCCCCTACGAGCAGTACTTC.

The J gene is TRBJ1-2, the V gene TRBV7-8; TRBD1 might be the D (5 bases). Trimming stripped 1 base from V and 0 bases from J, with 6 bases between. The CDR3 extends over 14 amino acids. Germline CDR1 is SGHVS and CDR2 is FQNEAQ. The CDR3 region is CASSLVGPNYGYTF. The CDR3 nucleotides are TGTGCCAGCAGCTTAGTGGGGCCTAACTATGGCTACACCTTC.

The chain joins TRBV5-1 to TRBJ2-4; 7 nucleotides line up with TRBD1. Germline CDR1 is SGHRS and CDR2 is YFSETQ. The junction had 5 bases not matched to a gene; V was cut back by 2 bases and J by 6 bases. CDR3 size: 14 residues. DNA of the CDR3: TGCGCCAGCAGCTTAACAGGGGTTGGAAACATTCAGTACTTC. This codes for CASSLTGVGNIQYF.

This chain joins TRBV6-5 and TRBJ2-1; a weak D match, TRBD1 (5 bases). Germline loops: CDR1 MNHEY, CDR2 SVGAGI. CDR3 length: 16 residues. V was clipped by 0 bases and J by 6 bases, with 15 bases between them. The CDR3 loop is CASSYSNRPLINEQFF. DNA of the CDR3: TGTGCCAGCAGTTACTCGAACAGGCCCTTAATCAATGAGCAGTTCTTC.

This clone was counted between two and nine times. The chain couples TRBV4-1 to TRBJ2-7, with D tentatively TRBD2 (5 bases). Germline lookup yields CDR1 MGHRA and CDR2 YSYEKL. With 6 bases removed from V and 0 bases from J, the gap between germline ends came to 15 bases. This CDR3 is built from 15 residues. CDR3 sequence (DNA): TGCGCCAGCAGTAATCTACCGGGGATCTCCTACGAGCAGTACTTC. This codes for CASSNLPGISYEQYF.

This clone has only a few counts. The V call is TRBV4-3, the J call TRBJ2-7; TRBD2 matches at 9 bases. The junction had 5 bases not matched to a gene; V was cut back by 1 base and J by 4 bases. CDR1 and CDR2 (germline): LGHNA, YSLEER. The CDR3 totals 15 residues. The CDR3 DNA sequence: TGCGCCAGCAGCCAAGCCGCAGCGGGGGGTTACGAGCAGTACTTC. Encoded protein: CASSQAAAGGYEQYF.

The rearrangement uses TRBV7-6 and TRBJ2-1; D possibly corresponds to TRBD2 (5 bases). Germline-derived CDR1 and CDR2 are SGHVS and FNYEAQ. The CDR3 is made up of 16 amino acids. Between the trimmed V and J ends, which lost 5 bases and 3 bases, there was a span of 17 bases. The CDR3 nucleotides read TGTGCCAGCAGCCTTATTTACACTAGTCTCTACAATGAGCAGTTCTTC. This encodes CASSLIYTSLYNEQFF.

The V call is TRBV5-1, the J call TRBJ2-5; possibly TRBD2 for D (7 bases). V lost 4 bases and J lost 0, with 19 bases in between. The CDR3 is made up of 17 amino acids. Looked up from germline, CDR1 is SGHRS and CDR2 is YFSETQ. CDR3 nucleotide sequence: TGCGCCAGCAGCCTCCCCGGCGGGGGCCCGTACCAAGAGACCCAGTACTTC. Its protein product is CASSLPGGGPYQETQYF.

The genes are TRBV7-3 and TRBJ1-1; D is perhaps TRBD1 (6 bases). Trimming shortened V by 5 bases and J by 10 bases, and 17 bases separated the two germline ends. Per germline, CDR1 SGHTA and CDR2 FQGTGA. This CDR3 has 13 amino acids. The CDR3 DNA reads as TGTGCCAGCAGCCCCCAGGGGAGTGGTAGAGCTTTCTTT. Amino acid sequence: CASSPQGSGRAFF. Combining the CDR3 with reference TRBV7-3 and TRBJ1-1 gives the whole variable domain GAGVSQTPSNKVTEKGKYVELRCDPISGHTALYWYRQSLGQGPEFLIYFQGTGAADDSGLPNDRFFAVRPEGSVSTLKIQRTERGDSAVYLCASSPQGSGRAFFGQGTRLTVV.

This clone was recorded a few times. The chain is built from TRBV6-5 and TRBJ1-2, with a weak D call TRBD1 (6 bases). CDR3 size: 14 residues. Germline CDR1 MNHEY, CDR2 SVGAGI. The ends were cut back, 6 bases at V and 3 bases at J, with 14 bases in the middle. CDR3 nucleotides: TGTGCCAGCAGGTCGCTCGGACAGTACTATGGCTACACCTTC. Its protein product is CASRSLGQYYGYTF.

CDR3 in DNA: TGTGCCGGGCAGGATACTTCTAGCACAGATACGCAGTATTTT. Its translation: CAGQDTSSTDTQYF. V gene TRBV7-2 combines with J gene TRBJ2-3; D is unclear. CDR1 SGHTA and CDR2 FQGNSA come from the germline V gene. This CDR3 contains 14 residues. Trimming stripped 11 bases from V and 0 bases from J, with 15 bases between. The whole variable domain, remainder taken from reference TRBV7-2 and TRBJ2-3, is GAGVSQSPSNKVTEKGKDVELRCDPISGHTALYWYRQSLGQGLEFLIYFQGNSAPDKSGLPSDRFSAERTGGSVSTLTIQRTQQEDSAVYLCAGQDTSSTDTQYFGPGTRLTVL.

This clone was observed a few times. This chain uses TRBV5-4 with TRBJ1-2; D might be TRBD1 (5 bases). V was trimmed by 4 bases and J by 2 bases, leaving 12 bases between them. Germline loops: CDR1 SGHNT, CDR2 YYREEE (reference sequence). This CDR3 comprises 14 residues. The CDR3 here is CASSGTGLNYGYTF. CDR3 nucleotides: TGTGCCAGCAGCGGAACGGGACTGAACTATGGCTACACCTTC.

The chain is built from TRBV5-4 and TRBJ2-3; TRBD2 aligns across 14 bases. V shed 1 base, J shed 4 bases, and the junction held 2 bases outside the gene matches. The CDR3 extends over 16 amino acids. CDR1 and CDR2 from the germline V gene are SGHNT and YYREEE (reference sequence). CDR3 in amino acids: CASSLRTSGGSDTQYF. The CDR3 DNA reads TGTGCCAGCAGCTTGAGGACTAGCGGGGGGTCAGATACGCAGTATTTT.

This clone was observed a handful of times. The chain couples TRBV19 to TRBJ2-3, with TRBD2 matching over 8 bases. From germline, CDR1 is LNHDA and CDR2 SQIVND (reference sequence). This CDR3 comprises 14 residues. V shed 3 bases and J 4 bases; nucleotides not matched to a gene: 3. The CDR3 protein is CASSMVAGPDTQYF. Here the CDR3 DNA reads TGTGCCAGTAGTATGGTAGCGGGGCCAGATACGCAGTATTTT.